Listed below are T cell receptor beta chains from one sample, sequenced in a study of blood T cell repertoires in COVID-19. Measured with immunoSEQ multiplex PCR; TCRdb has only the in-frame clones, and not every one. In the table there are tens of thousands of clones, around 90% of which are singletons. The sample comprised peripheral blood. The source of these receptors is a man aged 60 to 69 with acute or convalescent COVID-19. CDR3s include the opening cysteine and the closing phenylalanine or tryptophan.

V gene | CDR3 protein
TRBV5-1 | CASSSDIDRVSSYNEQFF
TRBV21-1 | CASSKELGTGRGTEAFF
TRBV6-5 | CASSYSFGAGYGYTF
TRBV10-3 | CATARDREEKLFF
TRBV28 | CASSFRQGNLGEKLFF
TRBV5-4 | CASSLRGGGDTGELFF
TRBV10-3 | CAISRGNTEAFF
TRBV9 | CASSKGQGATVEAFF
TRBV29-1 | CSARTGDGPGANVLTF
TRBV9 | CASSVGRSMNTEAFF
TRBV6-6 | CASSYQISYEQYF
TRBV6-2/TRBV6-3 | CASSYSRGRVSPLHF
TRBV30 | CAWSVTGTEAFF
TRBV19 | CASSIRQGSYEQYF
TRBV12-3/TRBV12-4 | CASTQKTDYGYTF
TRBV7-6 | CASSLGGDYSYTQYF
TRBV21-1 | CASTTSGTGVYNEQFF
TRBV12-3/TRBV12-4 | CASSPAYEQYF
TRBV5-1 | CASSPGGLGSGEQYF
TRBV7-2 | CASSYLAGGPYNEQFF
TRBV23-1 | CASSQGAPDTQYF
TRBV12-5 | CASGLPPGTSGGFKKVTQYF
TRBV3-1/TRBV3-2 | CASSQEAGATDTQYF
TRBV6-2/TRBV6-3 | CASSPNRGRYWNQPQHF
TRBV19 | CASSIQGEINTEAFF
TRBV5-5 | CASSLSGQGLTYYEQYF
TRBV3-1/TRBV3-2 | CASSQRGTNTEAFF
TRBV15 | CATSRGGGYGYTF
TRBV19 | CASGPRTGYEQYF
TRBV27 | CASWGGHSSGNTIYF
TRBV30 | CAWSAGQGNTEAFF
TRBV5-6 | CASSSPGQGYETQYF